The present entry profiles one T cell receptor beta chain with its context. As yet, its antigen is unknown. This entry belongs to a study of Tregs in tolerant kidney transplant recipients. Study at large: Recipients received nonmyeloablative bone marrow transplants from related graft donors, with transient mixed chimerism.

Study observations and caveats: Antigen-driven expansion was suggested because donor-specific Tregs expanded more than all Tregs in tolerant patients.

Method: immunoSEQ multiplex PCR; TCRdb's copy keeps in-frame clones and lacks some. The repertoire includes 100,000 to 130,000 clones, around 91% of them detected once, and 0.34% sits in the top ten. Unstimulated regulatory T cells (CD4+CD25+CD127-), CD4+CD25- non-regulatory cells, CD4 and CD8 cells were FACS-sorted from thawed PBMCs. Sample: CD4+ T cells from blood, taken before the transplant. The receptor was isolated from a human donor who received a combined kidney and bone marrow transplant.

The CDR3 sequence is CASSPGTGAGSNQPQHF. CDR3 nucleotides: TGCGCCAGCAGCCCAGGGACAGGGGCTGGGAGCAATCAGCCCCAGCATTTT. This chain connects TRBV5-1 to TRBJ1-5, with TRBD1 matching 10 bases. Germline CDR1 reads SGHRS; CDR2 reads YFSETQ. The CDR3 spans 17 residues. V lost 4 bases to trimming and J lost 1 base; unmatched junction nucleotides: 8.